This TCR beta chain came from a study of post-analysis software for immune sequencing data. CDR1 is MGHRA, CDR2 YSYEKL, per germline. The CDR3 totals 15 residues. Trimming took 0 bases from V and 1 from J, leaving 10 bases between them. This clonotype came up a few times. The target antigen is unknown. Unique molecular identifiers featured in each of the TCR beta cDNA libraries. TCRdb reanalysed the PCR reads using MiXCR and keeps one entry per CDR3 protein. The repertoire holds 820,000 or so distinct CDR3 sequences, with 53% as singletons. Overall study findings and caveats: Same-batch samples co-clustered strongly by F measure. There were five or six TRBV segments more frequent in patients than controls, and TRBV5-6, TRBV5-1 and TRBV20-1 were among them.

The clonotype originates from a girl under 18 with multiple sclerosis. The rearrangement uses TRBV4-1 and TRBJ2-7; the D is unclear. Sequenced input: blood. The CDR3 DNA follows: TGCGCCAGCAGCCAAGAACCGGGTTTTTCCTACGAGCAGTACTTC. This encodes CASSQEPGFSYEQYF.